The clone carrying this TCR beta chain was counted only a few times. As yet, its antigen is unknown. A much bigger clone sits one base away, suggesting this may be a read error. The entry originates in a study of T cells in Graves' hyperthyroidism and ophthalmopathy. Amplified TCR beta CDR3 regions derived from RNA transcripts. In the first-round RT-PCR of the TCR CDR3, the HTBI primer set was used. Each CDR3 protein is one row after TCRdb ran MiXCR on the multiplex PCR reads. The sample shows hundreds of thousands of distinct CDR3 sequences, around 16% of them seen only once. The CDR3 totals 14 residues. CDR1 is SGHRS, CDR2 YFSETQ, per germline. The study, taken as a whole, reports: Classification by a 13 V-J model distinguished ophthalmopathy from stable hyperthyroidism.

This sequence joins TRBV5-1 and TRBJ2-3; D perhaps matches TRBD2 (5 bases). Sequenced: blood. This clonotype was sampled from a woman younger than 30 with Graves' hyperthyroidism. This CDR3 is CASSLLGYTDTRYF. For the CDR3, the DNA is TGCGCCAGCAGCTTACTAGGATACACAGATACGCGGTATTTT.